Included here is one TCR beta chain sequence, with context. Researchers ran the PCR with 60 Vbeta and 13 Jbeta primers. Sequenced by immunoSEQ multiplex PCR; TCRdb stores in-frame clones only, minus some. This sample yields some 180,000 clones, of which 75% to 90% are seen a single time; about 1.1% belongs to the top ten. This sample stems from a study of cytomegalovirus exposure and HLA in healthy donors. Looked up from germline, CDR1 is MNHEY and CDR2 is SVGAGI. The length of the CDR3 is 16 residues. The sequencing sample was made of PBMCs. This chain joins TRBV6-5 and TRBJ2-5; tentatively, D is TRBD2 (6 bases). Near its end, the DNA agrees better with TRBJ2-7, so the J call may be wrong. The receptor was isolated from a boy aged 2-15 years in good health and CMV-seronegative. The CDR3 loop reads CASSYSRDLQTYEQYF. In nucleotides, the CDR3 is TGTGCCAGCAGTTACTCGCGGGACTTACAAACCTACGAGCAGTACTTC.